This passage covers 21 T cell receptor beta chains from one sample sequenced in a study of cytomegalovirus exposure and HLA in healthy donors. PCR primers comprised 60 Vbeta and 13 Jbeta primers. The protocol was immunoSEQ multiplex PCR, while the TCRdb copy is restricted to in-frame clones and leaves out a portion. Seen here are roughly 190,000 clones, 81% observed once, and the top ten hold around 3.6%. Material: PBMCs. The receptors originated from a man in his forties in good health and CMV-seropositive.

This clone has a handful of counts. CDR3 loop: CASSPEAGRDQPQHF. CDR3 DNA: TGTGCCAGCTCTCCAGAGGCAGGGAGGGATCAGCCCCAGCATTTT. This rearrangement joins TRBV4-2 to TRBJ1-5, with D maybe TRBD1 (5 bases). The V and J ends lost 8 bases and 5 bases respectively, with 19 bases between them. Per the germline V gene, CDR1 is LGHNA and CDR2 is YNFKEQ. The CDR3 extends over 15 amino acids.

CDR3 nucleotide sequence: TGCGCCAGCAGCTTGACAGGGGGAGACACTGAAGCTTTCTTT. This encodes CASSLTGGDTEAFF. V gene TRBV5-1 combines with J gene TRBJ1-1; 8 positions agree with TRBD1. Germline assignment: CDR1 SGHRS and CDR2 YFSETQ. With V trimmed by 1 base and J by 3 bases, 2 bases remained unmatched. CDR3 size: 14 residues.

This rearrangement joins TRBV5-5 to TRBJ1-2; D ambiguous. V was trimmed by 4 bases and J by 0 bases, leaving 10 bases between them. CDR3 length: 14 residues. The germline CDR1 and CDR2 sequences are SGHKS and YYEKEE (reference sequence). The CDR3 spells CASSLPAPNYGYTF. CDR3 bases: TGTGCCAGCAGCCTCCCCGCGCCTAACTATGGCTACACCTTC.

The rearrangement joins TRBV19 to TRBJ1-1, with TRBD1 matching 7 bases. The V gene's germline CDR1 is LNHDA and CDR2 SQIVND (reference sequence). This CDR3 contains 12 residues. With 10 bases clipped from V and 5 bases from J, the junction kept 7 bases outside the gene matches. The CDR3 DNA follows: TGTGCCACCTCCCCAGGGGGGACTGAAGCTTTCTTT. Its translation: CATSPGGTEAFF.

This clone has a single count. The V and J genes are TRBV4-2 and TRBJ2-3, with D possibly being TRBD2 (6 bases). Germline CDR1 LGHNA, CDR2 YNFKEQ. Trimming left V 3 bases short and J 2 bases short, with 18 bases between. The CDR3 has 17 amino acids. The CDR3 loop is CASSHRAGSAITDTQYF. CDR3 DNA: TGTGCCAGCAGCCATAGGGCCGGGAGTGCAATCACAGATACGCAGTATTTT.

CDR3 amino acids: CSVDGGTNEKLFF. The CDR3 nucleotides are TGCAGCGTTGATGGGGGGACTAATGAAAAACTGTTTTTT. V and J are TRBV29-1 and TRBJ1-4, with D tentatively TRBD1 (5 bases). Between the trimmed V and J ends, which lost 3 bases and 2 bases, there was a span of 7 bases. The CDR3 covers 13 residues. The V gene's germline CDR1 is SQVTM and CDR2 ANQGSEA.

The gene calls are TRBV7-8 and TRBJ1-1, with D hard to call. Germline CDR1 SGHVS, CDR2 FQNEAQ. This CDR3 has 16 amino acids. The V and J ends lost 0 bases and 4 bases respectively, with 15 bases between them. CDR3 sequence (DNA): TGTGCCAGCAGCTTAGCGCGCGGCAGTTTGGCCACTGAAGCTTTCTTT. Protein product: CASSLARGSLATEAFF.

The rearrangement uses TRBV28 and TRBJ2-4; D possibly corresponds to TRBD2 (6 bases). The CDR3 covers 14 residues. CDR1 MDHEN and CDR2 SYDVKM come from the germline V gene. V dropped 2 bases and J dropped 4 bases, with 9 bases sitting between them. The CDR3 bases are TGTGCCAGCAGTTTAGGGGGGAAGAAAAACATTCAGTACTTC. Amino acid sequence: CASSLGGKKNIQYF.

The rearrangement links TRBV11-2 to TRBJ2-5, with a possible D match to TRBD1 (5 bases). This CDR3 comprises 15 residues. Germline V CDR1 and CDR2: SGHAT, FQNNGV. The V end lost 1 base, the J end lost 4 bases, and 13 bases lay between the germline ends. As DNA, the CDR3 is TGTGCCAGCAGCTTAGGTCTCCAGGGTACAGAGACCCAGTACTTC. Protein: CASSLGLQGTETQYF.

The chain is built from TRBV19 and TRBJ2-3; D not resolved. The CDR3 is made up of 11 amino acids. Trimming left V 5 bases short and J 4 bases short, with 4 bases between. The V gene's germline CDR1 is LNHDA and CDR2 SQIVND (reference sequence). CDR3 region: CASSSADTQYF. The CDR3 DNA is TGTGCCAGTAGTTCCGCAGATACGCAGTATTTT.

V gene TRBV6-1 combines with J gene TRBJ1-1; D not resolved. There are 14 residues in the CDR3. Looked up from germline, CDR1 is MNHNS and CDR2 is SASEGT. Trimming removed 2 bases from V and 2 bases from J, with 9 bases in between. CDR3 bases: TGTGCCAGCAGTGAAAATAACTTAAACACTGAAGCTTTCTTT. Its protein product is CASSENNLNTEAFF.

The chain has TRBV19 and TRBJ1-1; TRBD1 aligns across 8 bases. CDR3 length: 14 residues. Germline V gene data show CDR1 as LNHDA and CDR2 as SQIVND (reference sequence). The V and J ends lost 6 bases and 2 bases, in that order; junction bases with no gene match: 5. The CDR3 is CASRGQGINTEAFF. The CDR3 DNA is TGTGCCAGTAGAGGACAGGGAATCAACACTGAAGCTTTCTTT.

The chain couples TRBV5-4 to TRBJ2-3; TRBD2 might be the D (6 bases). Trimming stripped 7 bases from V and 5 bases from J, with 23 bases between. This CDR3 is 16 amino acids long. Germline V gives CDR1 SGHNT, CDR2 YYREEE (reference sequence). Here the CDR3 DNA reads TGTGCCAGCTCCCCTCCCGGGGTGGGAGGTTTAGATACGCAGTATTTT. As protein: CASSPPGVGGLDTQYF.

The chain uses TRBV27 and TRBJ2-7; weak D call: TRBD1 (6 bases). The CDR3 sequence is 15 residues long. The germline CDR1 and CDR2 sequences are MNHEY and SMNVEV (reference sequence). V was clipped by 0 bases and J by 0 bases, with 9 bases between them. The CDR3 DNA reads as TGTGCCAGCAGTTTATCAGGGGGTGCCTCCTACGAGCAGTACTTC. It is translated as CASSLSGGASYEQYF.

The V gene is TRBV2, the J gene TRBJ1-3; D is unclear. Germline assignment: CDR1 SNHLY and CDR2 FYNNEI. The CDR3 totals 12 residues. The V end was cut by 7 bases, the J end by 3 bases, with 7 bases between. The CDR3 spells CASTASGNTIYF. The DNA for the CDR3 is TGTGCCAGCACCGCCAGTGGAAACACCATATATTTT.

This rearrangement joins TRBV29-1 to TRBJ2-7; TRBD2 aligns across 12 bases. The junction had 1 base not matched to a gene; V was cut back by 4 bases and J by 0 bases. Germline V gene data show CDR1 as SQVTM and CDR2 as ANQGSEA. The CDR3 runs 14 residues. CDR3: CSVALAGGSYEQYF. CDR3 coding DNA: TGCAGCGTTGCACTAGCGGGAGGCTCCTACGAGCAGTACTTC.

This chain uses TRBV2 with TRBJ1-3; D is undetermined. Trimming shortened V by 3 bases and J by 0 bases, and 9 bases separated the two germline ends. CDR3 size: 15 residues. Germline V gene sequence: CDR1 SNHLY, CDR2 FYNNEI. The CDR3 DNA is TGTGCCAGCAGTGAGTCCGGGAGCTCTGGAAACACCATATATTTT. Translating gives CASSESGSSGNTIYF.

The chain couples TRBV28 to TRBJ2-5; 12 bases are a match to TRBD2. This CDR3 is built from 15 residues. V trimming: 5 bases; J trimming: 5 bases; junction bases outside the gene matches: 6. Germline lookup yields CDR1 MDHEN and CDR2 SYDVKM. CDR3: CASSRLAGEGETQYF. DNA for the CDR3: TGTGCCAGCAGTAGACTAGCGGGAGAGGGGGAGACCCAGTACTTC.

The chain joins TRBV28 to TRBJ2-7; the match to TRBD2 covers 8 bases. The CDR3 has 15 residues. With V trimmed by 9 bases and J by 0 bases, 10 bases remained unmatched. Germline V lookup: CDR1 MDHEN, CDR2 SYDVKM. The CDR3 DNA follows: TGTGCCAGTACGACGGGGGGGGTCTCCTCCTACGAGCAGTACTTC. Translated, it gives CASTTGGVSSYEQYF.

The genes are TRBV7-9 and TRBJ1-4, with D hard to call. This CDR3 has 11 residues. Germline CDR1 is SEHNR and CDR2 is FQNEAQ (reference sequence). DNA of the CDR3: TGTGCGGGCAGTTTCGACGGAAAACTGTTTTTT. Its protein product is CAGSFDGKLFF.

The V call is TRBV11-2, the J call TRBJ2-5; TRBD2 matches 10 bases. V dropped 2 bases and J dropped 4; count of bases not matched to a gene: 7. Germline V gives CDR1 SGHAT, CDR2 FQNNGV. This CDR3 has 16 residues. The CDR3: CASSLTGLALRETQYF. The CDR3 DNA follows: TGTGCCAGCAGCTTAACGGGACTAGCGCTTCGAGAGACCCAGTACTTC. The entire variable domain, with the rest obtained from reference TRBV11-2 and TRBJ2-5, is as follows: EAGVAQSPRYKIIEKRQSVAFWCNPISGHATLYWYQQILGQGPKLLIQFQNNGVVDDSQLPKDRFSAERLKGVDSTLKIQPAKLEDSAVYLCASSLTGLALRETQYFGPGTRLLVL.